The clone carrying this TCR beta chain was observed many times. These data belong to a study of regulatory T cells in long-lasting Graves disease. Combining iRepertoire HTBI primers with Arm-PCR of CDR3 regions, the authors built TCR beta libraries. TCRdb reanalysed the multiplex PCR reads using MiXCR and keeps one entry per CDR3 protein. The data show 300,000 to 400,000 distinct CDR3 sequences, around a fifth seen once. Time point meaning: persistent/refractory GD, antithyroid drugs over 5 years with positive TRAb. The authors made the TCR library using RNA they extracted from PBMCs. In this cohort, patients came from an endocrinology department located in Xi'an, China. The CDR3 runs to 15 residues. In germline, CDR1 is SGHAT, CDR2 FQNNGV. V lost 4 bases to trimming and J lost 5 bases, with 14 bases between them.

Sequencing was performed on peripheral blood mononuclear cells (PBMCs), taken when the disease was refractory, from a patient treated with antithyroid drugs. The clonotype originates from a female donor with Graves disease. The chain employs TRBV11-2 and TRBJ2-2, with D maybe TRBD2 (5 bases). CDR3 in amino acids: CASSSPFRGTGELFF. DNA for the CDR3: TGTGCCAGCAGCTCCCCGTTTAGAGGGACCGGGGAGCTGTTTTTT.